This is a list of T cell receptor beta chains from one sample in a study of blood T cells in healthy people across ages. TCRdb recomputed calls from the 5' RACE reads with MiXCR, one row per CDR3 protein. Found here are more than 1,400,000 distinct CDR3 sequences, roughly 40% of them singletons; the top ten hold 7% to 9%. The material sequenced was blood. The receptor source for this set is a woman aged 18 to 35 in good health. CDR3s include the opening cysteine and the closing phenylalanine or tryptophan. Fields, in order: clone size, J gene, V gene, D gene, CDR3 DNA, CDR3 protein. D genes are given only for firm matches. Size is stated for part of the rows, as once, few or many counts, or as a class when the clone is expanded.

NA TRBJ2-3 TRBV7-9 NA TGTGCCAGCAGCTTCCGTCCGACAGACAGCACAGATACGCAGTATTTT CASSFRPTDSTDTQYF
few TRBJ1-2 TRBV4-1 NA TGCGCCAGCAGCCACGGGCCTGGACAGATAGCTAACTATGGCTACACCTTC CASSHGPGQIANYGYTF
NA TRBJ2-7 TRBV20-1 TRBD1 TGCAGTGCTTATAAGGGACAGGGAGACGAGCAGTACTTC CSAYKGQGDEQYF
NA TRBJ1-2 TRBV12-3/TRBV12-4 NA TGTGCCAGCAGTTTAACAGATCTACTCTATGGCTACACCTTC CASSLTDLLYGYTF
NA TRBJ2-7 TRBV30 NA TGTGCCTCCCGAGGGCCTGGGGGTCGCGAGCAGTACTTC CASRGPGGREQYF
NA TRBJ2-1 TRBV21-1 NA TGTGCCAGCAGCAAAGCGCTAGGAGCGGTCTCCTACAATGAGCAGTTCTTC CASSKALGAVSYNEQFF
NA TRBJ1-2 TRBV5-5 NA TGTGCCAGCAGCTTTGTGGCAGGGAGTTGGCTCTATGGCTACACCTTC CASSFVAGSWLYGYTF
NA TRBJ2-7 TRBV20-1 TRBD1 TGCAGTGCTTGGGACAGGGGGAACGAGCAGTACTTC CSAWDRGNEQYF
NA TRBJ2-3 TRBV10-3 NA TGTGCCATCAGTGTTTTAGCAGAATTCCCGGATACGCAGTATTTT CAISVLAEFPDTQYF
few TRBJ2-3 TRBV20-1 NA TGCAGTGCTAGACAGTCTAGTGTCCTCACAGATACGCAGTATTTT CSARQSSVLTDTQYF
few TRBJ1-4 TRBV6-1 NA TGTGCCAGATGTCGAGGGTCTACGAAGAAACTGTTTTTT CARCRGSTKKLFF
NA TRBJ1-4 TRBV12-3/TRBV12-4 TRBD1 TGTGCCAGCAGTTTAGCAACAGGGGTCGCCTCACGTGAAAAACTGTTTTTT CASSLATGVASREKLFF
NA TRBJ2-3 TRBV20-1 TRBD2 TGCAGTGCTAGAGGACTAGCGGGGGGGACGACAGATACGCAGTATTTT CSARGLAGGTTDTQYF
NA TRBJ2-1 TRBV12-3/TRBV12-4 NA TGTGCCAGCAGTTTTTGGGTGGTCGGTGGGACCCATTACAGTGAGCAGTTCTTC CASSFWVVGGTHYSEQFF
NA TRBJ2-1 TRBV25-1 NA TGTGCCAGCAGTGAATTAGAAGGGTGGAATGAGCAGTTCTTC CASSELEGWNEQFF
NA TRBJ1-2 TRBV13 NA TGTGCCTGCAGCTCCGAGACGGAGGCACACTATGGCTACACCTTC CACSSETEAHYGYTF
NA TRBJ1-4 TRBV7-9 TRBD1 TGTGCCAGCAGCTTCCGACAGGGCCAAAATGAAAAACTGTTTTTT CASSFRQGQNEKLFF
NA TRBJ2-1 TRBV12-3/TRBV12-4 NA TGTGCCAGCAAAGGTGGCCATGAGCAGTTCTTC CASKGGHEQFF
NA TRBJ1-5 TRBV7-2 TRBD1 TGTGCCAGCAGCACCAGGACAGGGATCAATCAGCCCCAGCATTTT CASSTRTGINQPQHF
NA TRBJ2-3 TRBV2 NA TGTGCCAGCAGTGCCCGGGGAGGGGAGACAGGGAAGGGGAACACAGATACGCAGTATTTT CASSARGGETGKGNTDTQYF
NA TRBJ2-7 TRBV29-1 TRBD2 TGCAGCGTTGAAGAAGCAACGGGACTACTTAAAGAGACCCAGAACTTC CSVEEATGLLKETQNF
many TRBJ2-4 TRBV5-1 NA TGCGCCAGCAGCTACGGGACAGCCAAAAACATTCAGTACTTC CASSYGTAKNIQYF
few TRBJ2-7 TRBV5-6 NA TGTGCCAGCAGCTTCTGGGACCTGAGCTCCTACGAGCAGTACTTC CASSFWDLSSYEQYF
NA TRBJ2-2 TRBV3-1 TRBD1 TGTGCCAGCAGCCAGGCCCTGACAGGGGTCGACACCGGGGAGCTGTTTTTT CASSQALTGVDTGELFF
NA TRBJ2-3 TRBV6-5 TRBD2 TGTGCCAGCAGTTACGGGACTAGCGGGAGGGCTAGCACAGATACGCAGTATTTT CASSYGTSGRASTDTQYF
NA TRBJ1-1 TRBV12-3/TRBV12-4 TRBD1 TGTGCCAGCAGTTTCGGGACAGGGTTTATGAACACTGAAGCTTTCTTT CASSFGTGFMNTEAFF
few TRBJ1-1 TRBV27 TRBD1 TGTGCCAGCAGGCCACGGGACAGGGTCAGCACTGAAGCTTTCTTT CASRPRDRVSTEAFF
NA TRBJ2-3 TRBV24-1 NA TGTGTCACCAGTGGAGCTTTCACAGATACGCAGTATTTT CVTSGAFTDTQYF
few TRBJ2-3 TRBV7-6 NA TGTGCCAGCAGCCAAAACAATAGCCCAGATACGCAGTATTTT CASSQNNSPDTQYF
few TRBJ1-2 TRBV29-1 NA TGCAGCGTAGAACCAGGGGCCCTATCCTATGGCTACACCTTC CSVEPGALSYGYTF
NA TRBJ2-5 TRBV6-1 TRBD2 TGTGCCAGCAGTCCAAGCGGGAGAGAGACCCAGTACTTC CASSPSGRETQYF
NA TRBJ1-5 TRBV4-1 NA TGCGCCAGCAGCCAAGAAGGTTGGGGAGCTAGCAATCAGCCCCAGCATTTT CASSQEGWGASNQPQHF
NA TRBJ2-1 TRBV28 TRBD1 TGTGCCAGCAGTCAAGGGACAGGGGAATGGAATGAGCAGTTCTTC CASSQGTGEWNEQFF
NA TRBJ2-3 TRBV18 NA TGTGCCAGCTCACCAAGGGGTGAGGAACAAGAGGGCACAGATACGCAGTATTTT CASSPRGEEQEGTDTQYF
many TRBJ2-7 TRBV7-2 TRBD2 TGTGCCAGCAGCTTAATGCCGGGACTAGCGGACTACGAGCAGTACTTC CASSLMPGLADYEQYF
few TRBJ1-4 TRBV20-1 NA TGCAGTGCAGCAGGGTTTTGGGGTGAAAAACTGTTTTTT CSAAGFWGEKLFF
NA TRBJ2-3 TRBV5-8 TRBD2 TGTGCCAGCAGCTTCGGGGGGGCTGTCACAGATACGCAGTATTTT CASSFGGAVTDTQYF
NA TRBJ2-3 TRBV6-4 TRBD2 TGTGCCAGCAGTGACTCGAGCGGGGGGACGGCAGATACGCAGTATTTT CASSDSSGGTADTQYF
NA TRBJ1-1 TRBV5-5 TRBD1 TGTGCCAGCAGCCCGGATGCCCAGGGGGGGCACACTGAAGCTTTCTTT CASSPDAQGGHTEAFF
NA TRBJ1-5 TRBV10-3 NA TGTGCCATCAGTGAGGCAGGGAGCAATCAGCCCCAGCATTTT CAISEAGSNQPQHF
few TRBJ2-7 TRBV28 NA TGTGCCAGCACCATAGGGCAGGGGACGGGCTACGAGCAGTACTTC CASTIGQGTGYEQYF
NA TRBJ1-3 TRBV12-3/TRBV12-4 NA TGTGCCAGCAGTTTAGTTCTTGGGCGGCAGTCGGCTGGAAACACCATATATTTT CASSLVLGRQSAGNTIYF
NA TRBJ1-6 TRBV10-1 NA TGCGCCAGCAGTGACAGGGGAGATTCACCCCTCCACTTT CASSDRGDSPLHF
few TRBJ2-2 TRBV29-1 NA TGCAGCGTCGCCTCCACGAACACCGGGGAGCTGTTTTTT CSVASTNTGELFF
few TRBJ2-1 TRBV27 NA TGTGCCAGCACCCAATGGGCTAGCCAGGGACGAGACAATGAGCAGTTCTTC CASTQWASQGRDNEQFF
few TRBJ2-7 TRBV6-5 NA TGTGCCAGCACACCTAGGGGGGGAGGGGGTCTCTACGAGCAGTACTTC CASTPRGGGGLYEQYF
many TRBJ1-2 TRBV9 TRBD1 TGTGCCAGCAGCCCAGGGGGGGCCTATGGCTACACCTTC CASSPGGAYGYTF
NA TRBJ2-3 TRBV20-1 TRBD2 TGCAGTGCCCCCGAGCGGGAGCGCCGGGCAGATACGCAGTATTTT CSAPERERRADTQYF
NA TRBJ2-7 TRBV25-1 NA TGTGCCAGCAGTGAATTATACGGATACTACGAGCAGTACTTC CASSELYGYYEQYF
NA TRBJ2-1 TRBV12-5 NA TGTGCTAGTGGTTTGGTATTGGGTCCACCTTCGCATGAGCAGTTCTTC CASGLVLGPPSHEQFF
once TRBJ2-3 TRBV6-1 NA TGTGCCAGCAGCTTTCCCGGGGCCTGGGGGGACTTCGGGGGCACAGATACGCAGTATTTT CASSFPGAWGDFGGTDTQYF
NA TRBJ1-1 TRBV5-1 NA TGCGCCAGCAGCCCCGGTCGGGGCAGGAGCACTGAAGCTTTCTTT CASSPGRGRSTEAFF
few TRBJ1-2 TRBV29-1 NA TGCAGCGTTGATGCACGGGGATATGGCTACACCTTC CSVDARGYGYTF